This T cell receptor (beta chain) was observed in a study of long-term antiretroviral therapy in people with HIV. Whole-study results and caveats: Those clones which expanded before ART made up the dominant part of the repertoire at all time points. Viral resistance, ART adherence and therapy changes all lacked available data.

On this clone: Its specificity is unknown.

A v3.0 immunoSEQ assay was performed at survey level. The protocol was immunoSEQ multiplex PCR, while the TCRdb copy is restricted to in-frame clones and leaves out a portion. The sample holds roughly 25,000 clones; around 83% are singletons and the top ten take 20% to 25%. Trimming left V 0 bases short and J 1 base short, with 6 bases between. The CDR3 is made up of 13 amino acids. CDR1 and CDR2 from the germline V gene are GTSNPN and SVGIG (reference sequence). At minimum, one pre-ART and two post-ART PBMC samples were obtained from each donor. The V and J genes are TRBV30 and TRBJ1-1, with D unresolved. The sequence derives from a man in his fifties with HIV. Sequenced here: unsorted PBMCs, sampled 0.4 years after starting antiretroviral therapy. CDR3 nucleotide sequence: TGTGCCTGGAGTGTAGTCAGGAACACTGAAGCTTTCTTT. Encoded protein: CAWSVVRNTEAFF.